One sample yielded the 2 T cell receptor beta chains listed below, sequenced in a study of T cell responses to AZD1222 COVID-19 vaccine. TCRdb keeps only in-frame clones here, not all; method: immunoSEQ multiplex PCR. The sample consists of some 120,000 clones, about 90% of them appearing once. The sample in question was peripheral blood, obtained on day 0 of AZD1222 vaccination. The source is an adult in good health.

A word on this clone: A single base separates this from a much larger clone, so it may be a read error. The rearrangement joins TRBV13 to TRBJ1-4, with 11 bases matching TRBD1. The CDR3 consists of 15 residues. Germline V gene data show CDR1 as PRHDT and CDR2 as FYEKMQ (reference sequence). CDR3 in DNA: TGTCCCAGCAGCCTCCGGGGGACAGGGGGGGAAAAACTGTTTTTT. Protein: CPSSLRGTGGEKLFF.

This clone was observed a handful of times. The rearrangement joins TRBV7-9 to TRBJ1-3; D perhaps matches TRBD1 (5 bases). The CDR3 totals 16 residues. Germline V gives CDR1 SEHNR, CDR2 FQNEAQ (reference sequence). V was shortened by 5 bases and J by 0 bases, with 14 bases between the two germline ends. The CDR3, as DNA: TGTGCCAGCAGCCCCCTGACAGCGCACTCTGGAAACACCATATATTTT. This codes for CASSPLTAHSGNTIYF. Full variable domain (remainder filled in from reference TRBV7-9 and TRBJ1-3): DTGVSQNPRHKITKRGQNVTFRCDPISEHNRLYWYRQTLGQGPEFLTYFQNEAQLEKSRLLSDRFSAERPKGSFSTLEIQRTEQGDSAMYLCASSPLTAHSGNTIYFGEGSWLTVV.